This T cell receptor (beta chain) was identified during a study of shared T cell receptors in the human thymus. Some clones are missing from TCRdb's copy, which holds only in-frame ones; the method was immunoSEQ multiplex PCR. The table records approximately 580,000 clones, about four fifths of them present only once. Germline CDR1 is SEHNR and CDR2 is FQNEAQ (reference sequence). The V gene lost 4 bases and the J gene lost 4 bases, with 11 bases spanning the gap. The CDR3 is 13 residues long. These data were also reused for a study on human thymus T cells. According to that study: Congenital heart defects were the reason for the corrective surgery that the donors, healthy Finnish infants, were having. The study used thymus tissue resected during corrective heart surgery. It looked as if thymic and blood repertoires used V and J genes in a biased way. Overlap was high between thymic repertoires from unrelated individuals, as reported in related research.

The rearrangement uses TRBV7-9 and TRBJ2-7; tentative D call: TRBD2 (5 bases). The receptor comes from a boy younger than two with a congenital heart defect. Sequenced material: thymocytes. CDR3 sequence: CASSSGLRYEQYF. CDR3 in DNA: TGTGCCAGCAGCTCCGGACTGAGGTACGAGCAGTACTTC.